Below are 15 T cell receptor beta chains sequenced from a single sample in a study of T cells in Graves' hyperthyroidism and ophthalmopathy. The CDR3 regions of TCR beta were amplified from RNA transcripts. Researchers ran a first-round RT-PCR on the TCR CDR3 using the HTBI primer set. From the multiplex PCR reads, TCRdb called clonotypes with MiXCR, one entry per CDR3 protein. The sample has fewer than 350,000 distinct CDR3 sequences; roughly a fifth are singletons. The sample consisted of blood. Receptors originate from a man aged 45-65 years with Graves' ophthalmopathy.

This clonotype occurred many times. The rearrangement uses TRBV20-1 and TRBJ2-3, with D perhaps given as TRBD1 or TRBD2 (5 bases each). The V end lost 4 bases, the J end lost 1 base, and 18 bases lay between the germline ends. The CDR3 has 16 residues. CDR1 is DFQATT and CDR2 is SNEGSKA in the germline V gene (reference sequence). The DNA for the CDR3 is TGCAGTGCTATTGGGACGTACGGACAACGCACAGATACGCAGTATTTT. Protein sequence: CSAIGTYGQRTDTQYF.

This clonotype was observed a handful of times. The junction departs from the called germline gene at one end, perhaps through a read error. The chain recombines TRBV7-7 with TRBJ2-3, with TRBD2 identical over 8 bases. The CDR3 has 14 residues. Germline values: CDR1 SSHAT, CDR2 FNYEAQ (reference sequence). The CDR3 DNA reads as TGTGCTAGCAGCTTATTGCCTAGCGGGGATACGCAGTATTTT. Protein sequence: CASSLLPSGDTQYF. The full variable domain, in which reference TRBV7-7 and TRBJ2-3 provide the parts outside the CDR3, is GAGVSQSPRYKVTKRGQDVTLRCDPISSHATLYWYQQALGQGPEFLTYFNYEAQPDKSGLPSDRFSAERPEGSISTLTIQRTEQRDSAMYRCASSLLPSGDTQYFGPGTRLTVL.

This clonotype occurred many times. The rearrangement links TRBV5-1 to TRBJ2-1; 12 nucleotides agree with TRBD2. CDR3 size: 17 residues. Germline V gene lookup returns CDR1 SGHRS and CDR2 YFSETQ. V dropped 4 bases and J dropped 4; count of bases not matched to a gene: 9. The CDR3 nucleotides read TGCGCCAGCAGCAAGGGACTAGCGGGTAGTATTTACAATGAGCAGTTCTTC. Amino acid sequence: CASSKGLAGSIYNEQFF.

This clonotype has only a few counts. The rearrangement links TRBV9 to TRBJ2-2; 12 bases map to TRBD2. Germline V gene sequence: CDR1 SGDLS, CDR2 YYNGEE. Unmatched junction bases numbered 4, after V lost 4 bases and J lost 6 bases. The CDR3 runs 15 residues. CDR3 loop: CASSQTSGSPGELFF. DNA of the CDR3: TGTGCCAGCAGCCAGACTAGCGGGAGCCCCGGGGAGCTGTTTTTT.

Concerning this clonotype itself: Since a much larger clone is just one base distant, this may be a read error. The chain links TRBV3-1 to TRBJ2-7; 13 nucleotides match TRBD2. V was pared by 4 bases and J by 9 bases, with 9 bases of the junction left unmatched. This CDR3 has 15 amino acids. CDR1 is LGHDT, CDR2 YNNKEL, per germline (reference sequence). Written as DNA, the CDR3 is TGTGCCAGCAGCCTTTGGACTAGCGGGAGTCGTGGGCAGTACTTC. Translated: CASSLWTSGSRGQYF.

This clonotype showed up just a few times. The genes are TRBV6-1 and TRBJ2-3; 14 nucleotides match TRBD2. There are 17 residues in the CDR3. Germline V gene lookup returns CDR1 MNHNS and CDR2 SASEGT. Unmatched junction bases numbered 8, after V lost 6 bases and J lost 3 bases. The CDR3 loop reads CASSSWGLAGVTDTQYF. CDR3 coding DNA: TGTGCCAGCAGCTCCTGGGGACTAGCGGGAGTGACAGATACGCAGTATTTT.

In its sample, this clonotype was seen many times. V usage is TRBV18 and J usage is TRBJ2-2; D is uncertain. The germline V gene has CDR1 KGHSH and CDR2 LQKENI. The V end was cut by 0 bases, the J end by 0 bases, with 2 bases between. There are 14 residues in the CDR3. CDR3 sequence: CASSPPSNTGELFF. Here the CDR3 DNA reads TGTGCCAGCTCACCACCTTCGAACACCGGGGAGCTGTTTTTT. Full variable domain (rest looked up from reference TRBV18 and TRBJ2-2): NAGVMQNPRHLVRRRGQEARLRCSPMKGHSHVYWYRQLPEEGLKFMVYLQKENIIDESGMPKERFSAEFPKEGPSILRIQQVVRGDSAAYFCASSPPSNTGELFFGEGSRLTVL.

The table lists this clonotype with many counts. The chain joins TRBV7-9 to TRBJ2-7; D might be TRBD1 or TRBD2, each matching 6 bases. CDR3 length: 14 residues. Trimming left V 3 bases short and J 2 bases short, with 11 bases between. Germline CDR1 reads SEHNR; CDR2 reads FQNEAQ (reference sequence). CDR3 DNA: TGTGCCAGCAGCTTCGGGGGCAGCCCCTACGAGCAGTACTTC. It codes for CASSFGGSPYEQYF.

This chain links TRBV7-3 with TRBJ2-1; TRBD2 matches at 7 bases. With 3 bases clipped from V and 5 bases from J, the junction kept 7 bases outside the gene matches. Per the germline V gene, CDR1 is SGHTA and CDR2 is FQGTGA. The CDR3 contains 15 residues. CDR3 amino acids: CASSFERELHNEQFF. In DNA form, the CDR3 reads TGTGCCAGCAGCTTCGAGCGGGAACTCCACAATGAGCAGTTCTTC.

CDR3 DNA sequence: TGTGCCTGGAGTGTACCGGAGACCCAGTACTTC. Its translation is CAWSVPETQYF. This chain uses TRBV30 with TRBJ2-5, with D uncertain. The CDR3 has 11 amino acids. The V gene's germline CDR1 is GTSNPN and CDR2 SVGIG (reference sequence). Trimming took 0 bases from V and 5 from J, leaving 4 bases between them.

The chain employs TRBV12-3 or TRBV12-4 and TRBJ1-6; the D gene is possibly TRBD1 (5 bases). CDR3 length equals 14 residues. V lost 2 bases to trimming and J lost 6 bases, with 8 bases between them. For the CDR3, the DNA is TGTGCCAGCAGTTTACAGGGAGGTAATTCACCCCTCCACTTT. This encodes CASSLQGGNSPLHF.

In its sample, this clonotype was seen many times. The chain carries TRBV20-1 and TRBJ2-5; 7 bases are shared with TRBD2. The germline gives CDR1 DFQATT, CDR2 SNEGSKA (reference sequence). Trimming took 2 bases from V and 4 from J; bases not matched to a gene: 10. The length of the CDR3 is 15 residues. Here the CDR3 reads CSARMASGGRETQYF. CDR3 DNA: TGCAGTGCTAGAATGGCTAGCGGCGGGAGAGAGACCCAGTACTTC.

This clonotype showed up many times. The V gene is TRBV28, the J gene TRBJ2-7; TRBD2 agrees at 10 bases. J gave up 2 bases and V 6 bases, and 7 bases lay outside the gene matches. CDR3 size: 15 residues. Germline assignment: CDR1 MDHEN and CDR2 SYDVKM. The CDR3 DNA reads TGTGCCAGCAGCAGCTTAAGCGGGAGGGCCTACGAGCAGTACTTC. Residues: CASSSLSGRAYEQYF.

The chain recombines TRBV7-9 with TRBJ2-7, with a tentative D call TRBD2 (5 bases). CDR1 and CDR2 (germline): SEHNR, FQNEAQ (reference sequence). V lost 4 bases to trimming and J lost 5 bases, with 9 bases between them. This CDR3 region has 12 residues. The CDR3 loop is CASSSEGHEQYF. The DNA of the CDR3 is TGTGCCAGCAGCTCCGAGGGTCACGAGCAGTACTTC. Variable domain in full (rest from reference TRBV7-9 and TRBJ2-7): DTGVSQNPRHKITKRGQNVTFRCDPISEHNRLYWYRQTLGQGPEFLTYFQNEAQLEKSRLLSDRFSAERPKGSFSTLEIQRTEQGDSAMYLCASSSEGHEQYFGPGTRLTVT.

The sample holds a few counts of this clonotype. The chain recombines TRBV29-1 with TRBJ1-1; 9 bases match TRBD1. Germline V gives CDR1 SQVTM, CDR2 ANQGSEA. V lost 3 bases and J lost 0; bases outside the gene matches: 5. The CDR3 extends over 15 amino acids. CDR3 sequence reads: CSVDPGQGMNTEAFF. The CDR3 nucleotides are TGCAGCGTTGATCCGGGACAGGGAATGAACACTGAAGCTTTCTTT.